These 26 T cell receptor beta chains share one sample of origin, sequenced in a study of OX40 agonist ivuxolimab in advanced cancers. TCRdb's copy holds only in-frame clones and misses some; the assay was immunoSEQ multiplex PCR. The table includes tens of thousands of clones, about four fifths detected once. The starting material was CD4+ or CD8+ T cells sorted from blood, obtained in a trial of the OX40 agonist ivuxolimab. The receptors were sampled from an adult with an advanced solid tumor such as melanoma, head and neck, liver or kidney cancer.

This chain links TRBV4-3 with TRBJ2-1; 12 bases line up with TRBD2. From germline, CDR1 is LGHNA and CDR2 YSLEER. This CDR3 contains 19 residues. Trimming removed 4 bases from V and 3 bases from J; junction bases left unmatched: 13. In nucleotides, the CDR3 is TGCGCCAGCAGCCCAGGCAGGACTAGCGGGACCCCTTTCTACAATGAGCAGTTCTTC. This codes for CASSPGRTSGTPFYNEQFF.

The chain couples TRBV4-1 to TRBJ2-7; D is possibly TRBD1 or TRBD2 (5 bases each). The CDR3 extends over 12 amino acids. Germline V gene data show CDR1 as MGHRA and CDR2 as YSYEKL. V was cut by 1 base and J by 4 bases, with 5 bases left in between. This CDR3 is CASSQGGYEQYF. The CDR3 nucleotides are TGCGCCAGCAGCCAAGGGGGGTACGAGCAGTACTTC.

The chain links TRBV7-7 to TRBJ2-2, with TRBD2 identical over 9 bases. Looked up from germline, CDR1 is SSHAT and CDR2 is FNYEAQ (reference sequence). The CDR3 runs to 15 residues. The CDR3 reads CASGGAGGNTGELFF. CDR3 nucleotide sequence: TGTGCTAGCGGGGGCGCAGGCGGGAACACCGGGGAGCTGTTTTTT.

This chain uses TRBV29-1 with TRBJ2-2; D possibly corresponds to TRBD2 (6 bases). The CDR3 contains 15 residues. The germline V and J ends were trimmed by 6 bases and 3 bases, with 17 bases remaining between them. The germline gives CDR1 SQVTM, CDR2 ANQGSEA. The CDR3 loop is CSVNNRLGDTGELFF. The CDR3 bases are TGCAGCGTGAACAACCGACTAGGGGACACCGGGGAGCTGTTTTTT.

J is TRBJ1-1 and V is TRBV19; no clear D gene. CDR3 length equals 14 residues. The V end was cut by 3 bases, the J end by 0 bases, with 8 bases between. Germline-derived CDR1 and CDR2 are LNHDA and SQIVND (reference sequence). In DNA, the CDR3 is TGTGCCAGTAGTATCAGCGTTTTGAACACTGAAGCTTTCTTT. This gives the protein CASSISVLNTEAFF.

The V and J genes are TRBV14 and TRBJ2-1, with TRBD2 identical over 13 bases. In germline, CDR1 is SGHDN, CDR2 FVKESK. J gave up 9 bases and V 1 base, and 0 bases lay outside the gene matches. The CDR3 is made up of 14 amino acids. CDR3 bases: TGTGCCAGCAGCCAAGGGACTAGCGGGAGTGAGCAGTTCTTC. Translation: CASSQGTSGSEQFF.

This clone appeared a few times. The CDR3 nucleotides read TGTGCCAGCAGCTTAGGGCAGTTAGCCCAGCATTTT. Encoded protein: CASSLGQLAQHF. The chain links TRBV7-2 to TRBJ1-5; D gene ambiguous. With 1 base removed from V and 11 bases from J, the gap between germline ends came to 9 bases. The germline gives CDR1 SGHTA, CDR2 FQGNSA. The CDR3 covers 12 residues.

The chain joins TRBV10-3 to TRBJ1-2; D unresolved. V gave up 0 bases and J gave up 6 bases, with 8 bases separating them. The CDR3 extends over 13 amino acids. Germline CDR1 ENHRY, CDR2 SYGVKD. CDR3 loop: CAISESTGNGYTF. CDR3 nucleotide sequence: TGTGCCATCAGTGAGTCGACGGGGAATGGCTACACCTTC.

Written as DNA, the CDR3 is TGTGCCTGGAGTCGAGTATACCTTGGCCCCCCATACACAGATACGCAGTATTTT. Translated: CAWSRVYLGPPYTDTQYF. The rearrangement joins TRBV30 to TRBJ2-3, with no clear D. The V and J ends lost 2 bases and 2 bases respectively, with 23 bases between them. CDR1 is GTSNPN, CDR2 SVGIG, per germline (reference sequence). The CDR3 runs 18 residues.

This chain links TRBV19 with TRBJ1-5, with a weak D call TRBD1 (5 bases). The V gene lost 4 bases and the J gene lost 1 base, with 8 bases spanning the gap. The germline CDR1 and CDR2 sequences are LNHDA and SQIVND (reference sequence). The CDR3 is made up of 14 amino acids. CDR3 sequence: CASSRQRSNQPQHF. CDR3 DNA: TGTGCCAGTAGTAGACAGAGGAGCAATCAGCCCCAGCATTTT.

The CDR3 here is CASSVGYLLSGANVLTF. Here the CDR3 DNA reads TGTGCCAGCAGTGTCGGGTACCTCCTTTCTGGGGCCAACGTCCTGACTTTC. The rearrangement uses TRBV6-1 and TRBJ2-6; D not certain. This CDR3 is built from 17 residues. Trimming shortened V by 4 bases and J by 1 base, and 14 bases separated the two germline ends. Germline values: CDR1 MNHNS, CDR2 SASEGT.

The chain is built from TRBV6-6 and TRBJ2-1; tentatively, D is TRBD1 (5 bases). The CDR3 consists of 15 residues. Germline V gene data show CDR1 as MNHNY and CDR2 as SVGAGI (reference sequence). V was clipped by 5 bases and J by 0 bases, with 11 bases between them. As DNA, the CDR3 is TGTGCCAGCAGTCTGGGGCGAACCTCCTACAATGAGCAGTTCTTC. Translating gives CASSLGRTSYNEQFF.

V and J are TRBV18 and TRBJ2-5; 15 bases map to TRBD2. Unmatched junction bases numbered 1, after V lost 3 bases and J lost 2 bases. Germline-derived CDR1 and CDR2 are KGHSH and LQKENI. The CDR3 runs 16 residues. The chain's CDR3 is CASSPGLAGGQETQYF. The CDR3 DNA sequence: TGTGCCAGCTCACCCGGACTAGCGGGAGGGCAAGAGACCCAGTACTTC.

The chain combines TRBV11-2 with TRBJ1-2; D is uncertain. CDR3 length equals 14 residues. V lost 0 bases, J lost 4 bases, and 9 bases lay in between. The germline gives CDR1 SGHAT, CDR2 FQNNGV. CDR3 sequence reads: CASSLEQRLYGYTF. CDR3 DNA sequence: TGTGCCAGCAGCTTAGAACAGCGACTCTATGGCTACACCTTC.

This chain uses TRBV28 with TRBJ2-7; TRBD1 is a possible D gene (6 bases). The CDR3 contains 14 residues. Germline values: CDR1 MDHEN, CDR2 SYDVKM. V lost 5 bases to trimming and J lost 1 base, with 12 bases between them. As DNA, the CDR3 is TGTGCCAGCAGTCTTACAGGGCGATCCTACGAGCAGTACTTC. Translation: CASSLTGRSYEQYF.

The chain recombines TRBV6-1 with TRBJ2-1; 7 nucleotides align to TRBD2. Germline loops: CDR1 MNHNS, CDR2 SASEGT. The CDR3 spans 15 residues. V lost 5 bases to trimming and J lost 2 bases; unmatched junction nucleotides: 6. CDR3 DNA sequence: TGTGCCAGCAGTATTGCGGGAGACGCCTACAATGAGCAGTTCTTC. Translating gives CASSIAGDAYNEQFF.

This clone was seen a handful of times. V usage is TRBV28 and J usage is TRBJ2-7, with 10 positions matching TRBD1. Unmatched junction bases numbered 6, after V lost 4 bases and J lost 3 bases. Germline CDR1 is MDHEN and CDR2 is SYDVKM. This CDR3 comprises 15 residues. CDR3 sequence reads: CASSSFDRGLYEQYF. Written as DNA, the CDR3 is TGTGCCAGCAGTTCTTTTGACAGGGGGCTCTACGAGCAGTACTTC.

This clone was detected a few times. The chain links TRBV4-1 to TRBJ2-3; TRBD2 might be the D (5 bases). From germline, CDR1 is MGHRA and CDR2 YSYEKL. V dropped 0 bases and J dropped 2 bases, with 21 bases sitting between them. CDR3 length: 19 amino acids. The CDR3 region is CASSQDAGASRYNTDTQYF. The DNA for the CDR3 is TGCGCCAGCAGCCAAGACGCGGGTGCCAGCCGGTATAACACAGATACGCAGTATTTT.

This clone is medium-sized in the sample. The CDR3, as DNA: TGCGCCAGCAGCCAAACGGACTTAGGTTTTGGGGGCTCCTACGAGCAGTACTTC. Protein sequence: CASSQTDLGFGGSYEQYF. The chain carries TRBV4-1 and TRBJ2-7, with D perhaps matching TRBD1 or TRBD2 (5 bases each). CDR3 size: 18 residues. Looked up from germline, CDR1 is MGHRA and CDR2 is YSYEKL. Trimming stripped 2 bases from V and 0 bases from J, with 20 bases between.

The gene calls are TRBV7-9 and TRBJ2-1; 9 nucleotides line up with TRBD1. This CDR3 region has 15 residues. CDR1 SEHNR and CDR2 FQNEAQ come from the germline V gene (reference sequence). V lost 6 bases and J lost 1; bases outside the gene matches: 4. The CDR3 DNA follows: TGTGCCAGCAGTCCGGACAGGGGTTCCTACAATGAGCAGTTCTTC. It translates to CASSPDRGSYNEQFF.

This chain links TRBV5-1 with TRBJ2-3; D unclear. Germline V gene lookup returns CDR1 SGHRS and CDR2 YFSETQ. The CDR3 covers 13 residues. Trimming removed 0 bases from V and 6 bases from J, with 8 bases in between. For the CDR3, the DNA is TGCGCCAGCAGCTTGGTGGTCAGCGATACGCAGTATTTT. It codes for CASSLVVSDTQYF.

This rearrangement joins TRBV19 to TRBJ2-2; D may be TRBD1 or TRBD2 (6 bases each). Per germline, CDR1 LNHDA and CDR2 SQIVND (reference sequence). The CDR3 runs 15 residues. V lost 4 bases and J 4 bases, leaving 13 bases between the germline ends. CDR3 sequence (DNA): TGTGCCAGTAGTAGTGGAGGGGGAGCCACCGGGGAGCTGTTTTTT. Protein sequence: CASSSGGGATGELFF.

The chain combines TRBV6-6 with TRBJ1-5; no clear D. V was pared by 2 bases and J by 1 base, with 6 bases between. Germline lookup yields CDR1 MNHNY and CDR2 SVGAGI (reference sequence). This CDR3 is built from 14 residues. CDR3 DNA: TGTGCCAGCAGTTACAGGGAAAGCAATCAGCCCCAGCATTTT. It yields the protein CASSYRESNQPQHF.

Of note for this clone: A read error may produce the germline difference seen at one junction end. The rearrangement uses TRBV7-9 and TRBJ1-1, with D unclear. CDR1 SEHNR and CDR2 FQNEAQ come from the germline V gene (reference sequence). This CDR3 spans 8 amino acids. The chain's CDR3 is CGVGEAFF. As DNA, the CDR3 is TGCGGAGTGGGTGAAGCTTTCTTT. The variable domain in full, completed from reference TRBV7-9 and TRBJ1-1, reads DTGVSQNPRHKITKRGQNVTFRCDPISEHNRLYWYRQTLGQGPEFLTYFQNEAQLEKSRLLSDRFSAERPKGSFSTLEIQRTEQGDSAMYLCGVGEAFFGQGTRLTVV.

This rearrangement joins TRBV30 to TRBJ1-3; D call uncertain. The CDR3 length is 14 residues. V lost 4 bases and J 4 bases, leaving 14 bases between the germline ends. Germline CDR1 GTSNPN, CDR2 SVGIG (reference sequence). DNA for the CDR3: TGTGCCTGGACCCTTGGGGTTTACGGAAACACCATATATTTT. This sequence encodes CAWTLGVYGNTIYF.

The rearrangement joins TRBV13 to TRBJ1-2; D is possibly TRBD1 (6 bases). CDR1 PRHDT and CDR2 FYEKMQ come from the germline V gene (reference sequence). Deletions cut 3 bases from V and 0 bases from J, with 11 bases between. There are 15 residues in the CDR3. CDR3 sequence (DNA): TGTGCCAGCAGCTTCCGGGACACCTCTAACTATGGCTACACCTTC. Translation gives CASSFRDTSNYGYTF.